One and the same sample provided the 24 T cell receptor beta chains below, sequenced in a study of technical replicates of blood from a handful of donors. Sequencing used immunoSEQ multiplex PCR; TCRdb keeps in-frame clones, though not all of them. The sample carries approximately 75,000 clones, roughly four fifths recorded once. Sequenced: PBMCs. These receptors all come from a human donor in good health. Some clones in this sample may be carry-over from other donors' samples.

V and J are TRBV5-6 and TRBJ2-2; D possibly corresponds to TRBD1 (6 bases). This CDR3 region has 14 residues. Germline CDR1 reads SGHDT; CDR2 reads YYEEEE. V dropped 5 bases and J dropped 4 bases, with 12 bases sitting between them. The CDR3 reads CASRVGAATGELFF. The CDR3 coding sequence is TGTGCCAGCAGAGTGGGGGCTGCCACCGGGGAGCTGTTTTTT.

The rearrangement uses TRBV6-4 and TRBJ2-1; TRBD2 agrees at 9 bases. V was clipped by 3 bases and J by 1 base; unmatched bases: 1. The CDR3 has 15 amino acids. Germline V gene data show CDR1 as MRHNA and CDR2 as SNTAGT. For the CDR3, the DNA is TGTGCCAGCAGTGAAACTAGCGGGTCCTACAATGAGCAGTTCTTC. Translating it yields CASSETSGSYNEQFF.

The CDR3 region is CASSLWQGADGYTF. The CDR3 nucleotides read TGTGCCAGCAGCTTATGGCAGGGGGCGGATGGCTACACCTTC. The V call is TRBV7-2, the J call TRBJ1-2; 8 bases are shared with TRBD1. The CDR3 loop spans 14 amino acids. From germline, CDR1 is SGHTA and CDR2 FQGNSA. V shed 2 bases and J 6 bases; nucleotides not matched to a gene: 5.

The rearrangement joins TRBV6-5 to TRBJ1-5; D perhaps matches TRBD1 (6 bases). The V end lost 2 bases, the J end lost 7 bases, and 18 bases lay between the germline ends. The germline V gene has CDR1 MNHEY and CDR2 SVGAGI. This CDR3 region has 16 residues. The CDR3 protein is CASSYPLDSPGQPQHF. DNA for the CDR3: TGTGCCAGCAGTTACCCTCTGGACAGCCCGGGGCAGCCCCAGCATTTT.

CDR3 in DNA: TGTGCCAGTAATCAGGACAGCCTTAATGAAAAACTGTTTTTT. Its protein product is CASNQDSLNEKLFF. V and J are TRBV19 and TRBJ1-4, with D perhaps matching TRBD1 (6 bases). Germline assignment: CDR1 LNHDA and CDR2 SQIVND (reference sequence). V was cut by 7 bases and J by 4 bases, with 13 bases left in between. This CDR3 contains 14 residues.

The J gene is TRBJ1-6, the V gene TRBV7-9; no firm D call. Germline CDR1 SEHNR, CDR2 FQNEAQ (reference sequence). The CDR3 runs 18 residues. With 6 bases removed from V and 0 bases from J, the gap between germline ends came to 18 bases. In DNA form, the CDR3 reads TGTGCCAGCAGACCGAATCCGCGGGAAGGCTCCTATAATTCACCCCTCCACTTT. This translates into CASRPNPREGSYNSPLHF.

V gene TRBV2 combines with J gene TRBJ1-1; D is possibly TRBD1 (5 bases). V lost 3 bases and J 3 bases, leaving 8 bases between the germline ends. This CDR3 contains 13 residues. The V gene's germline CDR1 is SNHLY and CDR2 FYNNEI. CDR3 loop: CASSDRGDTEAFF. In DNA form, the CDR3 reads TGTGCCAGCAGTGATCGGGGGGACACTGAAGCTTTCTTT.

This sequence joins TRBV5-4 and TRBJ1-1, with 8 bases identical to TRBD1. CDR3 size: 12 residues. CDR1 is SGHNT and CDR2 is YYREEE in the germline V gene (reference sequence). V shed 10 bases and J 0 bases; nucleotides not matched to a gene: 2. The CDR3 sequence: CAGQGMNTEAFF. In nucleotides, the CDR3 is TGTGCCGGACAGGGTATGAACACTGAAGCTTTCTTT.

This chain joins TRBV10-3 and TRBJ1-2; weak D call: TRBD1 (5 bases). Germline CDR1 is ENHRY and CDR2 is SYGVKD. The CDR3 extends over 15 amino acids. The V end lost 11 bases, the J end lost 5 bases, and 24 bases lay between the germline ends. The CDR3 loop reads CAVGTEGDVTYGYTF. The CDR3 DNA reads as TGTGCCGTTGGGACTGAAGGGGACGTGACATATGGCTACACCTTC.

V is TRBV19 and J is TRBJ2-5; 8 nucleotides align to TRBD1. CDR3 length: 13 residues. CDR1 LNHDA and CDR2 SQIVND come from the germline V gene (reference sequence). J lost 5 bases, V lost 6 bases, and 5 bases had no gene match. CDR3 coding DNA: TGTGCCAGTAGCACAGGGGGTAGGGAGACCCAGTACTTC. Protein product: CASSTGGRETQYF.

The chain joins TRBV5-6 to TRBJ2-1; D is perhaps TRBD2 (6 bases). CDR3 length equals 15 residues. Trimming shortened V by 7 bases and J by 9 bases, and 23 bases separated the two germline ends. Germline V gene lookup returns CDR1 SGHDT and CDR2 YYEEEE. The CDR3 nucleotides are TGTGCCAGCCGCTCTTGGGCGGGGACCCTCGGTGAGCAGTTCTTC. It codes for CASRSWAGTLGEQFF.

V usage is TRBV30 and J usage is TRBJ2-7; TRBD1 is a possible D gene (6 bases). Trimming pared 4 bases from V and 1 base from J, leaving 11 bases between. The CDR3 runs 13 residues. Germline CDR1 reads GTSNPN; CDR2 reads SVGIG (reference sequence). The CDR3, as DNA: TGTGCCTGGACTAGAGGACAGTCCTACGAGCAGTACTTC. It specifies CAWTRGQSYEQYF. The whole variable domain, filled in from reference TRBV30 and TRBJ2-7, reads SQTIHQWPATLVQPVGSPLSLECTVEGTSNPNLYWYRQAAGRGLQLLFYSVGIGQISSEVPQNLSASRPQDRQFILSSKKLLLSDSGFYLCAWTRGQSYEQYFGPGTRLTVT.

This chain joins TRBV2 and TRBJ1-1; 8 bases agree with TRBD1. Germline V gene data show CDR1 as SNHLY and CDR2 as FYNNEI. This CDR3 contains 14 residues. Trimming at V came to 9 bases and at J to 4 bases, leaving 10 bases not matched to a gene. The CDR3 DNA reads TGTGCCAGTGTCAGGGGGCTCGGCGGCACTGAAGCTTTCTTT. This gives the protein CASVRGLGGTEAFF.

The rearrangement joins TRBV4-1 to TRBJ2-3, with 11 bases lining up with TRBD2. Trimming removed 3 bases from V and 5 bases from J; junction bases left unmatched: 7. Germline V lookup: CDR1 MGHRA, CDR2 YSYEKL. CDR3 size: 16 residues. This CDR3 reads CASSQGGLAGIDTQYF. CDR3 in DNA: TGCGCCAGCAGCCAGGGCGGACTAGCGGGTATAGATACGCAGTATTTT.

The V call is TRBV2, the J call TRBJ1-4; TRBD1 might be the D (5 bases). The V end was cut by 6 bases, the J end by 8 bases, with 19 bases between. CDR1 is SNHLY, CDR2 FYNNEI, per germline. The CDR3 sequence is 15 residues long. CDR3 residues: CASSEQGTLKEKLFF. CDR3 bases: TGTGCCAGCAGCGAGCAGGGCACTCTTAAGGAAAAACTGTTTTTT.

This chain uses TRBV7-8 with TRBJ1-2, with TRBD1 as a possible D gene (5 bases). The CDR3 totals 13 residues. V lost 8 bases and J lost 4, with 14 bases in between. Looked up from germline, CDR1 is SGHVS and CDR2 is FQNEAQ. The CDR3 region has the DNA TGTGCCAGCCAAAGGGGCCTGGGCTATGGCTACACCTTC. Protein: CASQRGLGYGYTF.

The chain combines TRBV11-2 with TRBJ2-7; a weak D match, TRBD2 (5 bases). Germline CDR1 reads SGHAT; CDR2 reads FQNNGV. There are 12 residues in the CDR3. The V end lost 1 base, the J end lost 6 bases, and 7 bases lay between the germline ends. This CDR3 is CASSLAEGEQYF. CDR3 sequence (DNA): TGTGCCAGCAGCTTAGCAGAGGGCGAGCAGTACTTC.

This rearrangement joins TRBV7-2 to TRBJ1-5; the match to TRBD1 covers 8 bases. V shed 3 bases and J 7 bases; nucleotides not matched to a gene: 5. The CDR3 is 14 residues long. Per the germline V gene, CDR1 is SGHTA and CDR2 is FQGNSA. The CDR3 sequence is CASSFWTGWQPQHF. CDR3 sequence (DNA): TGTGCCAGCAGCTTCTGGACAGGGTGGCAGCCCCAGCATTTT.

This rearrangement joins TRBV7-5 to TRBJ1-5; the table calls TRBD1, which could not be checked here. TRBV7-5 corresponds to a pseudogene. The CDR3 has 17 residues. The CDR3 DNA is TGTGTCAGAAGCTCAAGACCGACAGGGGTCAGCAATCAGCCCCAGCATTTT. This translates into CVRSSRPTGVSNQPQHF.

V gene TRBV10-1 combines with J gene TRBJ1-2, with 7 bases lining up with TRBD1. CDR1 is WNHNN, CDR2 SYGVQD, per germline (reference sequence). This CDR3 spans 18 amino acids. The V gene end was trimmed by 2 bases and the J gene end by 2 bases; junction bases not matched to a gene: 14. The CDR3 bases are TGCGCCAGCAGTGAGGACAGACCAGGGGGTTTAGGGAACTATGGCTACACCTTC. It specifies CASSEDRPGGLGNYGYTF.

The gene calls are TRBV5-1 and TRBJ2-7; 13 bases align to TRBD2. In germline, CDR1 is SGHRS, CDR2 YFSETQ. The CDR3 contains 18 residues. The V gene end was trimmed by 0 bases and the J gene end by 3 bases; junction bases not matched to a gene: 9. As DNA, the CDR3 is TGCGCCAGCAGCTTGGCCGGGACTAGCGGGGACCTCCTCTACGAGCAGTACTTC. It codes for CASSLAGTSGDLLYEQYF. The full variable domain, in which reference TRBV5-1 and TRBJ2-7 provide the parts outside the CDR3, is KAGVTQTPRYLIKTRGQQVTLSCSPISGHRSVSWYQQTPGQGLQFLFEYFSETQRNKGNFPGRFSGRQFSNSRSEMNVSTLELGDSALYLCASSLAGTSGDLLYEQYFGPGTRLTVT.

The V gene is TRBV5-1, the J gene TRBJ2-5, with D perhaps matching TRBD1 (6 bases). The CDR3 is 13 amino acids. Germline values: CDR1 SGHRS, CDR2 YFSETQ. V lost 6 bases to trimming and J lost 0 bases, with 9 bases between them. The CDR3 DNA follows: TGCGCCAGCACAGGGGACCACCAAGAGACCCAGTACTTC. Its protein product is CASTGDHQETQYF.

The J gene is TRBJ2-1, the V gene TRBV6-5; 11 positions match TRBD2. J lost 6 bases, V lost 6 bases, and 7 bases had no gene match. The CDR3 has 15 residues. Germline values: CDR1 MNHEY, CDR2 SVGAGI. The CDR3 sequence: CASRYPGTSGNEQFF. For the CDR3, the DNA is TGTGCCAGCAGGTACCCTGGGACTAGCGGCAATGAGCAGTTCTTC.

The J gene is TRBJ2-2, the V gene TRBV6-5; D possibly corresponds to TRBD1 (6 bases). The CDR3 consists of 15 residues. Germline CDR1 reads MNHEY; CDR2 reads SVGAGI. Trimming stripped 4 bases from V and 0 bases from J, with 9 bases between. The CDR3 coding sequence is TGTGCCAGCAGTTTAGAGGGGGCGAACACCGGGGAGCTGTTTTTT. Protein product: CASSLEGANTGELFF.